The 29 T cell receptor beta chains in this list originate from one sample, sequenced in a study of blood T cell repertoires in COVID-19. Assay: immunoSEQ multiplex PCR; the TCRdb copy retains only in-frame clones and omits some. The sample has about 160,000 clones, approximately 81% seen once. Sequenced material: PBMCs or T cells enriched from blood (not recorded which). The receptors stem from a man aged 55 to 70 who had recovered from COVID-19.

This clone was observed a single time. CDR3 sequence: CASSPRQGAGTGELFF. The CDR3 DNA reads TGTGCCAGTAGTCCACGACAGGGGGCGGGCACCGGGGAGCTGTTTTTT. The rearrangement uses TRBV19 and TRBJ2-2; 10 positions match TRBD1. CDR1 is LNHDA and CDR2 is SQIVND in the germline V gene (reference sequence). The V gene end was trimmed by 5 bases and the J gene end by 4 bases; junction bases not matched to a gene: 7. The CDR3 has 16 residues.

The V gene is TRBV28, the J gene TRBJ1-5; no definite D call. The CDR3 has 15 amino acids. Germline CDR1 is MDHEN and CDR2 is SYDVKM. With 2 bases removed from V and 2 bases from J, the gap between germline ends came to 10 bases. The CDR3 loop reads CASSLPLAGNQPQHF. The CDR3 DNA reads TGTGCCAGCAGTTTACCACTAGCGGGCAATCAGCCCCAGCATTTT.

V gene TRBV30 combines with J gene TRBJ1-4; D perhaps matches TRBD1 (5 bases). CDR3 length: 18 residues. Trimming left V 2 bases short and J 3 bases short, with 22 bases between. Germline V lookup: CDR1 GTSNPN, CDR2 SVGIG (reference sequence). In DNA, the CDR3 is TGTGCCTGGAGTAAGGGGCTCGCCTCAATTCAATCTAATGAAAAACTGTTTTTT. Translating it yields CAWSKGLASIQSNEKLFF. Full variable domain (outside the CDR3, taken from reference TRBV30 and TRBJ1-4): SQTIHQWPATLVQPVGSPLSLECTVEGTSNPNLYWYRQAAGRGLQLLFYSVGIGQISSEVPQNLSASRPQDRQFILSSKKLLLSDSGFYLCAWSKGLASIQSNEKLFFGSGTQLSVL.

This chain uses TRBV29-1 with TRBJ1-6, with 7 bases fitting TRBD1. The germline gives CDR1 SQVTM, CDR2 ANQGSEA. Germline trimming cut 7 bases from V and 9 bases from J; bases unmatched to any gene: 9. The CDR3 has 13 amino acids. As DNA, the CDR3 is TGCAGCGCTAGGGACAGTACGACTTCACCCCTCCACTTT. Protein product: CSARDSTTSPLHF.

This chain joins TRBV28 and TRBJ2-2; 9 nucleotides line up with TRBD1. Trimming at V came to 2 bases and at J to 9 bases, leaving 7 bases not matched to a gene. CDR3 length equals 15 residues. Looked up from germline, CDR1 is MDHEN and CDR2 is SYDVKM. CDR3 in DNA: TGTGCCAGCAGTTTAGGAATGGGACAGGGTAGGGAGCTGTTTTTT. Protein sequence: CASSLGMGQGRELFF.

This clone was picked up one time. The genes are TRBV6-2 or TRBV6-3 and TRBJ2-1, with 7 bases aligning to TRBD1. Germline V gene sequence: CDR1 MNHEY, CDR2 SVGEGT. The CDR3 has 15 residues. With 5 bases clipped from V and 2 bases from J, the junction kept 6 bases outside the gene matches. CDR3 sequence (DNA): TGTGCCAGCAGTGGGCGACAGGGTGCCTACAATGAGCAGTTCTTC. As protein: CASSGRQGAYNEQFF.

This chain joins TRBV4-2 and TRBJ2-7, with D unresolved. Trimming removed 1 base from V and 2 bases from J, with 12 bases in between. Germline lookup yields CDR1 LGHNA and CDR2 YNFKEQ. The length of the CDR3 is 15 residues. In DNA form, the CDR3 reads TGTGCCAGCAGCCAAGGGGCCGAATGGGCCTACGAGCAGTACTTC. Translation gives CASSQGAEWAYEQYF.

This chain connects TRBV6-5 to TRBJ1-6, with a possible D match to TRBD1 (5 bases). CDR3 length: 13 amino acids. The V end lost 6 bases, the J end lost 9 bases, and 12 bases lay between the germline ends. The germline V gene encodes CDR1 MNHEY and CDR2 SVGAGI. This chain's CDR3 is CASRLPDISPLHF. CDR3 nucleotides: TGTGCCAGCAGGCTGCCGGACATTTCACCCCTCCACTTT.

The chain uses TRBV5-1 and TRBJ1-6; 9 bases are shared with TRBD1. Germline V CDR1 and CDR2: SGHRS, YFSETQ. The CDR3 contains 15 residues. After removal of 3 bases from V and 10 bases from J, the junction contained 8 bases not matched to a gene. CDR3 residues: CASSSTGTGRSPLHF. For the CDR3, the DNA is TGCGCCAGCAGCTCCACCGGGACAGGGCGGTCACCCCTCCACTTT.

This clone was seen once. Written as DNA, the CDR3 is TGCAGCGCTCTGGACATGCCGAGAGCTTTCTTT. Translating it yields CSALDMPRAFF. V and J are TRBV29-1 and TRBJ1-1; a possible D gene is TRBD1 (5 bases). The CDR3 covers 11 residues. The ends were cut back, 7 bases at V and 10 bases at J, with 16 bases in the middle. Germline-derived CDR1 and CDR2 are SQVTM and ANQGSEA.

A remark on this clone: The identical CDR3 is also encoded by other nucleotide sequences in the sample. The CDR3 DNA is TGTGCCAGCTCACCACGACAGAACACCGGGGAGCTGTTTTTT. Protein sequence: CASSPRQNTGELFF. The chain couples TRBV18 to TRBJ2-2; D ambiguous. This CDR3 contains 14 residues. V dropped 1 base and J dropped 1 base, with 4 bases sitting between them. Germline assignment: CDR1 KGHSH and CDR2 LQKENI.

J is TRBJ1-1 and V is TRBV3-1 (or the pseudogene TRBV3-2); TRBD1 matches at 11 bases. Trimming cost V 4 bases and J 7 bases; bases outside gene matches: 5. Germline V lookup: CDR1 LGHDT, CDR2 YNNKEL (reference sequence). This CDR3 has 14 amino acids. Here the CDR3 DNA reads TGTGCCAGCAGCCTCCGGGACAGGGGGGGTGAAGCTTTCTTT. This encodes CASSLRDRGGEAFF.

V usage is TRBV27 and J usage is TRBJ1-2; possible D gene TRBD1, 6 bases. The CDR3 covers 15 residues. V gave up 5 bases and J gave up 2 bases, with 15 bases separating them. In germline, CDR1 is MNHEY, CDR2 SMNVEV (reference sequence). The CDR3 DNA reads TGTGCCAGCAGTCCCCACAGGGTTGACAACTATGGCTACACCTTC. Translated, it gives CASSPHRVDNYGYTF.

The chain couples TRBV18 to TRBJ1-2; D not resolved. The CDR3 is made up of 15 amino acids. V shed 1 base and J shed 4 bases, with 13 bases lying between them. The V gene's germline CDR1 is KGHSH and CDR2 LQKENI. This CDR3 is CASSPRQSPPYGYTF. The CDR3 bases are TGTGCCAGCTCACCACGTCAAAGCCCGCCCTATGGCTACACCTTC.

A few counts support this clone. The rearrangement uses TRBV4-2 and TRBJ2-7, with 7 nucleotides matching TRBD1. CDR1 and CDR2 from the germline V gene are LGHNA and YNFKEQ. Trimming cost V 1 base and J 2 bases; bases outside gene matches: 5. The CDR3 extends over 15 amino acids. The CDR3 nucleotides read TGTGCCAGCAGCCAAGCTCGACAGGGAGCCTACGAGCAGTACTTC. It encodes CASSQARQGAYEQYF.

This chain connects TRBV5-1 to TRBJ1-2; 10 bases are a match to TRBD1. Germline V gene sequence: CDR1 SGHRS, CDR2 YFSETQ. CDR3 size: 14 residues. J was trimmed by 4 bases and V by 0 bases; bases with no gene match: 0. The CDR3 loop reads CASSLGDRGYGYTF. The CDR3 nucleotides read TGCGCCAGCAGCTTGGGGGACAGGGGCTATGGCTACACCTTC.

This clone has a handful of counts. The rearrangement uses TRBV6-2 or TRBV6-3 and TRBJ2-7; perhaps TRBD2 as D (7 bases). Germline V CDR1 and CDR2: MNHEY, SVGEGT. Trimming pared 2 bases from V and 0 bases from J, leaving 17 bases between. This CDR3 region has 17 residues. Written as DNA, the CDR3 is TGTGCCAGCAGTTACCGTCCCGGGGGGCCGTCCTCCTACGAGCAGTACTTC. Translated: CASSYRPGGPSSYEQYF.

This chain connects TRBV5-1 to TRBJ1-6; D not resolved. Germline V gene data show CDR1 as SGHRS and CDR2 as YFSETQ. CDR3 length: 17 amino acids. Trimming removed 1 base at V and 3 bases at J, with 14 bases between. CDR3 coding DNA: TGCGCCAGCAGCTTGTGGCGGCAAGACCTCTATAATTCACCCCTCCACTTT. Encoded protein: CASSLWRQDLYNSPLHF.

The CDR3 DNA reads as TGTGCCAGCAGACGGGGGAGGGCGAGCAATCAGCCCCAGCATTTT. This sequence encodes CASRRGRASNQPQHF. The chain employs TRBV28 and TRBJ1-5; possibly TRBD1 for D (5 bases). CDR3 length: 15 residues. Germline-derived CDR1 and CDR2 are MDHEN and SYDVKM. Trimming removed 6 bases from V and 1 base from J, with 13 bases in between. The full variable domain, completed using reference TRBV28 and TRBJ1-5, is DVKVTQSSRYLVKRTGEKVFLECVQDMDHENMFWYRQDPGLGLRLIYFSYDVKMKEKGDIPEGYSVSREKKERFSLILESASTNQTSMYLCASRRGRASNQPQHFGDGTRLSIL.

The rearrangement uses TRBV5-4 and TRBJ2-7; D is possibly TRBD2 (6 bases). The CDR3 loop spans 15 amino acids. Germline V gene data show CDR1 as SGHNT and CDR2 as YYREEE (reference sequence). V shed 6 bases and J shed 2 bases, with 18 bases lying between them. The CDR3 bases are TGTGCCAGCAATCACGGAGGGAGCGGACCCTACGAGCAGTACTTC. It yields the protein CASNHGGSGPYEQYF.

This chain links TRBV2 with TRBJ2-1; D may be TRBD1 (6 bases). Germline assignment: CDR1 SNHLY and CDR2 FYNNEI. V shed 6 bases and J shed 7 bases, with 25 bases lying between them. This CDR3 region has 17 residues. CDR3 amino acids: CASSPDNVGAPGNEQFF. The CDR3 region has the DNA TGTGCCAGCAGCCCAGATAACGTGGGGGCGCCTGGAAATGAGCAGTTCTTC.

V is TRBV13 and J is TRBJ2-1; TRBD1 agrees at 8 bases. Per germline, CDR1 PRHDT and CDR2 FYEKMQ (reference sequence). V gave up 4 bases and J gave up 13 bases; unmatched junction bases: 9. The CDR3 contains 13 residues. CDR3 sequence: CASSSGVDRDQFF. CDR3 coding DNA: TGTGCCAGCAGCTCTGGCGTGGACAGGGATCAGTTCTTC.

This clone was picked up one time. CDR3 in DNA: TGTGCCAGTACCCTTTGGCAGGGGCGTACCGGGGAGCTGTTTTTT. This translates into CASTLWQGRTGELFF. The chain joins TRBV19 to TRBJ2-2, with D possibly matching TRBD1 (6 bases). CDR3 size: 15 residues. The V gene lost 7 bases and the J gene lost 5 bases, with 17 bases spanning the gap. Per the germline V gene, CDR1 is LNHDA and CDR2 is SQIVND (reference sequence).

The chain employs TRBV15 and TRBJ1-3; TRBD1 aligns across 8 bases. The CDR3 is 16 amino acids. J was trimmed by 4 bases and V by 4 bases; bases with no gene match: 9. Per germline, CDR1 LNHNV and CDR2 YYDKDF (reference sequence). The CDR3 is CATSNRQGMRGNTIYF. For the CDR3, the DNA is TGTGCCACCAGCAACCGACAGGGGATGCGAGGAAACACCATATATTTT.

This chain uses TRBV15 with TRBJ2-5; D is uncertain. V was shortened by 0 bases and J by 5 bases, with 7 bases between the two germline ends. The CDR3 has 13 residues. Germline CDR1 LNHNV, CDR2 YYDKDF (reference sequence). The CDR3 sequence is CATSRDFSETQYF. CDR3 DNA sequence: TGTGCCACCAGCAGAGATTTTTCGGAGACCCAGTACTTC.

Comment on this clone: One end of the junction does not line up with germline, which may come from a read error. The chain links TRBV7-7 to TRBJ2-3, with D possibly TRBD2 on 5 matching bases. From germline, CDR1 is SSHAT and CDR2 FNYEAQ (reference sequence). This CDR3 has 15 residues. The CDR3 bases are TGTGCTAGCAGCACCGGGGTAGCCGGGTCCGATACGCAGTATTTT. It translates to CASSTGVAGSDTQYF.

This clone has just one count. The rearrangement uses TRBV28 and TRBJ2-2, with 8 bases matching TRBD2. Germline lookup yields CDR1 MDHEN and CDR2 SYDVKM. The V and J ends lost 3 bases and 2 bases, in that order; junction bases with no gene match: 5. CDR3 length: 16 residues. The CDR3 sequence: CASSLSGRGNTGELFF. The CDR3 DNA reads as TGTGCCAGCAGTTTGTCCGGGAGGGGTAACACCGGGGAGCTGTTTTTT.

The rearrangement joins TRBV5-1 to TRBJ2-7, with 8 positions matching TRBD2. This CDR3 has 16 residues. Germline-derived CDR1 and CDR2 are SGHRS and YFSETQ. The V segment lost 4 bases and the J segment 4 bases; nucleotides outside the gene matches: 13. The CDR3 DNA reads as TGCGCCAGCAGCCCCTCGGGGGGGGCAGGAACATACGAGCAGTACTTC. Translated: CASSPSGGAGTYEQYF.

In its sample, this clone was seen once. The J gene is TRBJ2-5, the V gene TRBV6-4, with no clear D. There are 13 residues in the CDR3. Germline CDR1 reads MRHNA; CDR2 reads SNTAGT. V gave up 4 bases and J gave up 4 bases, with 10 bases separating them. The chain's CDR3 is CASSVSARETQYF. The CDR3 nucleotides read TGTGCCAGCAGTGTAAGCGCTCGAGAGACCCAGTACTTC.